This TCR beta chain emerged from a study of cytomegalovirus exposure and HLA in healthy donors. As for the study in general: One earlier analysis, a look at 150 million to 200 million T cells, found around 110 million unique TCR beta sequences. General study points: In a later analysis, TCR beta V- and J-gene trimming was associated with a missense DCLRE1C variant. Reportedly, HLA-A and HLA-B alleles of most subjects were accurately predicted from TCR beta.

Concerning this clone: Its antigen is not known.

With 60 Vbeta and 13 Jbeta primers, the PCR was carried out. Original handling: Later work found tens of millions of unique TCR beta chains, with approximately 12 million shared. Profiling relied on immunoSEQ multiplex PCR, and the TCRdb table lists in-frame clones only, not all of them. Clone size and the V and J calls come from that table; the DNA yielded D and trimming. The data contain over 150,000 clones, 84% of them singletons. Germline CDR1 and CDR2: SGHVS and FNYEAQ. This CDR3 has 14 amino acids. J gave up 5 bases and V 3 bases, and 0 bases lay outside the gene matches. Sequencing input: PBMCs. The rearrangement joins TRBV7-6 to TRBJ2-3, with 12 bases identical to TRBD2. The clonotype was recovered from a boy aged 2 to 10 in good health and CMV-seronegative. Written as DNA, the CDR3 is TGTGCCAGCAGCTTGGGACTAGCGGGAGATACGCAGTATTTT. It yields the protein CASSLGLAGDTQYF.